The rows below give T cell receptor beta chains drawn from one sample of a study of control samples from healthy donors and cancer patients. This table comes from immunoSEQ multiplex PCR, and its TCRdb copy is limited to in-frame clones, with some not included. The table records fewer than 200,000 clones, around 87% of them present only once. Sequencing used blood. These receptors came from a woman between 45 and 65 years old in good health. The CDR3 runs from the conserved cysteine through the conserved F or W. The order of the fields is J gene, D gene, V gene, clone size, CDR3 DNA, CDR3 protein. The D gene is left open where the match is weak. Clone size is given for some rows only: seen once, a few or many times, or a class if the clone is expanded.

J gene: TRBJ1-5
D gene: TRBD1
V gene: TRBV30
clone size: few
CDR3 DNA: TGTGCCTGGAGTAAAGGACAGGGCAATCAGCCCCAGCATTTT
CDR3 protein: CAWSKGQGNQPQHF

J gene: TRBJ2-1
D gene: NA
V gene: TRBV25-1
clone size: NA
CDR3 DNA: TGTGCCAGCAGTGATTCGGGGAGCTCCTACAATGAGCAGTTCTTC
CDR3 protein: CASSDSGSSYNEQFF

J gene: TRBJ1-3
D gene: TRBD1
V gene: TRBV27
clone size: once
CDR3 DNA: TGTGCCAGCAGTCCCGGGACAGGGAGAAGGGTCTCTGGAAACACCATATATTTT
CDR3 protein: CASSPGTGRRVSGNTIYF

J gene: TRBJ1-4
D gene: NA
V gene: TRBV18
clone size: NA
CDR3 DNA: TGTGCCAGCTCACCTATGGGACACCCGAATGAAAAACTGTTTTTT
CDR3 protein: CASSPMGHPNEKLFF

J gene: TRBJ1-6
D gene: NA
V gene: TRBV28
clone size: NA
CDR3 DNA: TGTGCCAGCAGTTTAAGTTCACCCCTCCACTTT
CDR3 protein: CASSLSSPLHF

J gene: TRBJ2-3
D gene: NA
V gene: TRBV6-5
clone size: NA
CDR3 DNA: TGTGCCAGCAGTTACAGGTGGAGCACAGATACGCAGTATTTT
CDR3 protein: CASSYRWSTDTQYF

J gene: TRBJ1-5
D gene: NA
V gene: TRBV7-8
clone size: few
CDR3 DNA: TGTGCCAGCAGCTTAGCCAGGGCATCGAGCAATCAGCCCCAGCATTTT
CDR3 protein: CASSLARASSNQPQHF

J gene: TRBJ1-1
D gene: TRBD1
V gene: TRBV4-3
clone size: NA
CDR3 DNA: TGCGCCAGCAGCCAATACGCAGGGGGAGGAACTGAAGCTTTCTTT
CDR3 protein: CASSQYAGGGTEAFF

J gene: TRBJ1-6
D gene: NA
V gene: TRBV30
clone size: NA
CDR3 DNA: TGTGCCTGGAGTGTTCAGTATAATTCACCCCTCCACTTT
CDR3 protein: CAWSVQYNSPLHF

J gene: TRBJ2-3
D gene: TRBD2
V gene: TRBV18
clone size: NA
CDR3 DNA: TGTGCCAGCACAGCGGGGGTTAAAGATACGCAGTATTTT
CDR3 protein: CASTAGVKDTQYF

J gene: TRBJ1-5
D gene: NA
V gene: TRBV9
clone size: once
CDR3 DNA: TGTGCCAGCAGCGTAGGGGGGGGTGGTCAGCCCCAGCATTTT
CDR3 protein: CASSVGGGGQPQHF

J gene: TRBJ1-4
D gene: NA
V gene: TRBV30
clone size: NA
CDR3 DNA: TGTGCCTGGAGTTTTGGGGGGGCGTCGGCTAATGAAAAACTGTTTTTT
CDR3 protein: CAWSFGGASANEKLFF

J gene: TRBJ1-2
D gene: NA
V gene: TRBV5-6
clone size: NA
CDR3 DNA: TGTGCCAGCAGCCCCACCTCGGACTATGGCTACACCTTC
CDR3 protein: CASSPTSDYGYTF

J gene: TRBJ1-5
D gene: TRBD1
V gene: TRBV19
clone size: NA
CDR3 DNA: TGTGCCAGTAGTAAGGACAGGGGCAACAATCAGCCCCAGCATTTT
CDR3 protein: CASSKDRGNNQPQHF

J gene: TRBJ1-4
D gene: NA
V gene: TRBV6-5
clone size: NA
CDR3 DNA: TGTGCCAGCAGTTCTAACAGGGATGAAAAACTGTTTTTT
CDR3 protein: CASSSNRDEKLFF

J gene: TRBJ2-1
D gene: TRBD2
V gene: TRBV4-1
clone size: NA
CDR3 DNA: TGCGCCAGCAGCCCGAGGACTAGCGGAGACAATGAGCAGTTCTTC
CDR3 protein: CASSPRTSGDNEQFF

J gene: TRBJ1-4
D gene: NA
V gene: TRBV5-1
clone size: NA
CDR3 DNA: TGCGCCAGCAGCTCCTCATCGAGGGAAAAACTGTTTTTT
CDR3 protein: CASSSSSREKLFF

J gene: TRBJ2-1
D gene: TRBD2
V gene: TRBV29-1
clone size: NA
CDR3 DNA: TGCAGCGTCGGCGGACTAGCGGGAACCAATGAGCAGTTCTTC
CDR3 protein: CSVGGLAGTNEQFF

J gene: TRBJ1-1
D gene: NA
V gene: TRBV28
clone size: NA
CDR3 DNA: TGTGCCAGCAGTCTGACAGCCAGGAACACTGAAGCTTTCTTT
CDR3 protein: CASSLTARNTEAFF

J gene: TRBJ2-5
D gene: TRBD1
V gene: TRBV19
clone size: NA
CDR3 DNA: TGTGCCAGTAGTATACGTGTGGGACAGGGGGGAGAGACCCAGTACTTC
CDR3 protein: CASSIRVGQGGETQYF

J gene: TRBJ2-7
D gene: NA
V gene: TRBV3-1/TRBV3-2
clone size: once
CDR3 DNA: TGTGCCAGCAGCCAAGGTAGAGGGGGACCGCAGTACTTC
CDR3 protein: CASSQGRGGPQYF

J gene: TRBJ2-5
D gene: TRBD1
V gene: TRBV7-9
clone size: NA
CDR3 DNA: TGTGCCAGCAGACCGGACAGGGGAGAGACCCAGTACTTC
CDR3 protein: CASRPDRGETQYF

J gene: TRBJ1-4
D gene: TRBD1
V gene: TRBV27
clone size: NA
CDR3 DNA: TGTGCCAGCAGCACCGGGACAGGGGTGAGGTGGAAACTGTTTTTT
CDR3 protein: CASSTGTGVRWKLFF

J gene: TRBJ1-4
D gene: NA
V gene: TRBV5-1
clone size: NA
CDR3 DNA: TGCGCCAGCAGTAGGGAGGGACGGCCGGATGAAAAACTGTTTTTT
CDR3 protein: CASSREGRPDEKLFF

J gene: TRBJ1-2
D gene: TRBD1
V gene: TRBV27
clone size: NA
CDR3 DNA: TGTGCCAGCAGTTCCCGGGACAGGGTGGAATTAGGCTACACCTTC
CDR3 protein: CASSSRDRVELGYTF

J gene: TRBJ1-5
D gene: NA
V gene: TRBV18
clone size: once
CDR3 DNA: TGTGCCAGCTCACCACCCGGGGGGGCTTGGAATCAGCCCCAGCATTTT
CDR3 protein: CASSPPGGAWNQPQHF

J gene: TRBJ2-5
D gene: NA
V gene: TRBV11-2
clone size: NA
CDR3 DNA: TGTGCCAGCAGCCGGTCACCGGGCCAAGAGACCCAGTACTTC
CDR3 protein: CASSRSPGQETQYF

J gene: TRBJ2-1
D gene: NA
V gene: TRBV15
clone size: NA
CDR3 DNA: TGTGCCACCAGCAGAGAGGGACGGGAACCCTACAATGAGCAGTTCTTC
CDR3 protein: CATSREGREPYNEQFF

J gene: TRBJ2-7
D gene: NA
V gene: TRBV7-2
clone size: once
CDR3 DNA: TGTGCCAGCAGCTTATCCGGGGACATCTCCTACGAGCAGTACTTC
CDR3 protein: CASSLSGDISYEQYF

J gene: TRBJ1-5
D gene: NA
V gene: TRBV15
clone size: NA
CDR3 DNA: TGTGCCACCAGCAGAGATGCCTTAAGGCCCCAGCATTTT
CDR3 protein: CATSRDALRPQHF

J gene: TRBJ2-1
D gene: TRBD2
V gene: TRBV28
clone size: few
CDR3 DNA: TGTGCCAGCCGGGGACTAGCGGGAGTTAGTTCCTACAATGAGCAGTTCTTC
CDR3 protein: CASRGLAGVSSYNEQFF

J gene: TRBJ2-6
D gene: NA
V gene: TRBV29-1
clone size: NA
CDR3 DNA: TGCAGCCCCAGATGGGTGCTATTACGTGGGGCCAACGTCCTGACTTTC
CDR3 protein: CSPRWVLLRGANVLTF

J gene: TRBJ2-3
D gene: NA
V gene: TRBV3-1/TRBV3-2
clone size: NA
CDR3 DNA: TGTGCCAGCAGCCAAGATTTGGGGGGCCACACAGATACGCAGTATTTT
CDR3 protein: CASSQDLGGHTDTQYF

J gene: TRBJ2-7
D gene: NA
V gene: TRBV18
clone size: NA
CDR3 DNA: TGTGCCAGCTCACCATCGGGGCCGGGTTACGAGCAGTACTTC
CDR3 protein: CASSPSGPGYEQYF

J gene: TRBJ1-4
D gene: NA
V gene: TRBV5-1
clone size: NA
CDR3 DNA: TGCGCCAGCAAGAGGGGGACAAATGAGGAAAAACTGTTTTTT
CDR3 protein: CASKRGTNEEKLFF

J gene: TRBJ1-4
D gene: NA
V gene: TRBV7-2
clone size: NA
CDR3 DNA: TGTGCCAGCAGCCCCTCGGGGGCGCTACGTTTCAAACTGTTTTTT
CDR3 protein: CASSPSGALRFKLFF

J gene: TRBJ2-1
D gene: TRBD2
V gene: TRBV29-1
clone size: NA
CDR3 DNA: TGCAGCGTGGCCGAGCGGGAACTCTACAATGAGCAGTTCTTC
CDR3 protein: CSVAERELYNEQFF

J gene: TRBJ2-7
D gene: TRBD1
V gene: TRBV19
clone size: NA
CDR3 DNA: TGTGCCAGTAGCAGGACCTGGACAGGGGGCAACTACGAGCAGTACTTC
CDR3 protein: CASSRTWTGGNYEQYF